This T cell receptor (beta chain) stems from a study of CD8+ T cells in alopecia areata. Study summary: Tofacitinib dosing lasted 6 to 18 months, which was then followed by 6 months off drug.

General observations from the study: Among patients, TCR sharing was less clear than in mice, a difference possibly due in part to HLA diversity in the patient population.

Following RNA extraction, reverse transcription yielded cDNA that acted as the sequencing template. Libraries were prepared by immunoSEQ multiplex PCR; TCRdb keeps only in-frame clonotypes and omits some of them. The table has a few hundred thousand clones, 60% seen once. In regard to this clone: Its antigen is currently unknown.

V was clipped by 2 bases and J by 3 bases, with 14 bases between them. The CDR3 sequence is 16 residues long. Per the germline V gene, CDR1 is SGHVS and CDR2 is FQNEAQ. Indicated treatment: oral pan-JAK inhibitor, 5-10 mg twice daily. The sample in question was CD4+ T cells sorted from blood, obtained at week 52, from a patient treated with tofacitinib. The chain combines TRBV7-8 with TRBJ1-5, with D unclear. This receptor was obtained from a human donor with alopecia areata. CDR3 region: CASSLSNRALNQPQHF. The CDR3 coding sequence is TGTGCCAGCAGCTTATCGAACAGAGCGCTCAATCAGCCCCAGCATTTT. The whole variable domain, filled in from reference TRBV7-8 and TRBJ1-5, reads GAGVSQSPRYKVAKRGQDVALRCDPISGHVSLFWYQQALGQGPEFLTYFQNEAQLDKSGLPSDRFFAERPEGSVSTLKIQRTQQEDSAVYLCASSLSNRALNQPQHFGDGTRLSIL.